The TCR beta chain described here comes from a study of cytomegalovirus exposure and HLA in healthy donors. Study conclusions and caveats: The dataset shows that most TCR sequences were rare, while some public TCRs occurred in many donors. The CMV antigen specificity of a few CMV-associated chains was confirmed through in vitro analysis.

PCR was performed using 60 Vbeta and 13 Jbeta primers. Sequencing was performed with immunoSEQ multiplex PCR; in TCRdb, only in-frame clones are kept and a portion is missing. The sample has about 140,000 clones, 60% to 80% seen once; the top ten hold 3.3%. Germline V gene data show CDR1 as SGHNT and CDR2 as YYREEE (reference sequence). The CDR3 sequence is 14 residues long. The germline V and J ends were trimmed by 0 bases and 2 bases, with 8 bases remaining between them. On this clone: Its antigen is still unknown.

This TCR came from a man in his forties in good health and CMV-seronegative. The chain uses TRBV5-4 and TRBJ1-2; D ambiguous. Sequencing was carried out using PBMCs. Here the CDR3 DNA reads TGTGCCAGCAGCTTGGAGCATCCCAACTATGGCTACACCTTC. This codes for CASSLEHPNYGYTF. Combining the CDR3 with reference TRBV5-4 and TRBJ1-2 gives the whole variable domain ETGVTQSPTHLIKTRGQQVTLRCSSQSGHNTVSWYQQALGQGPQFIFQYYREEENGRGNFPPRFSGLQFPNYSSELNVNALELDDSALYLCASSLEHPNYGYTFGSGTRLTVV.